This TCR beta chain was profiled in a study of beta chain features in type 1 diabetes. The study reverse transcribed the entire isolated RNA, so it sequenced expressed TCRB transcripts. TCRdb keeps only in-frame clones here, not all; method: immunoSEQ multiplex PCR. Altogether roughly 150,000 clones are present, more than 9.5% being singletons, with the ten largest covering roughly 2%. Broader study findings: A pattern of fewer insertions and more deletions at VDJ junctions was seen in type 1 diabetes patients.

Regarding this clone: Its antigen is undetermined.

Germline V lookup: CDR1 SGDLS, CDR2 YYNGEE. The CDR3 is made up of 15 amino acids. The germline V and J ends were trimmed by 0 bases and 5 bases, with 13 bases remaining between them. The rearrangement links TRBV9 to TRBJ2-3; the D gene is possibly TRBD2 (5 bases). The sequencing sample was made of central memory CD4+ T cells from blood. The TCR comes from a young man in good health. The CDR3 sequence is CASSVEWERVDTQYF. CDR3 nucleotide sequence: TGTGCCAGCAGCGTAGAGTGGGAGAGGGTAGATACGCAGTATTTT. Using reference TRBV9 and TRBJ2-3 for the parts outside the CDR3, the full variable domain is DSGVTQTPKHLITATGQRVTLRCSPRSGDLSVYWYQQSLDQGLQFLIQYYNGEERAKGNILERFSAQQFPDLHSELNLSSLELGDSALYFCASSVEWERVDTQYFGPGTRLTVL.